One and the same sample provided the 5 T cell receptor beta chains below, sequenced in a study of blood T cell repertoires in COVID-19. Generated by immunoSEQ multiplex PCR, the TCRdb table keeps only in-frame clones and is missing some. This table has some 130,000 clones, approximately 81% appearing once. Sequencing was done on a sample of peripheral blood. The receptors shown here come from a woman of 80 years or more with acute or convalescent COVID-19.

This rearrangement joins TRBV11-2 to TRBJ2-1; 9 bases are a match to TRBD1. From germline, CDR1 is SGHAT and CDR2 FQNNGV. The CDR3 consists of 15 residues. The V and J ends lost 5 bases and 5 bases, in that order; junction bases with no gene match: 7. As DNA, the CDR3 is TGTGCCAGCAGCCCCCTACGGACAGGGGACAATGAGCAGTTCTTC. Translation: CASSPLRTGDNEQFF.

In this sample, this clone turned up a few times. This chain links TRBV5-5 with TRBJ2-1; maybe TRBD2 (5 bases). CDR1 is SGHKS, CDR2 YYEKEE, per germline (reference sequence). V gave up 0 bases and J gave up 4 bases, with 8 bases separating them. The CDR3 contains 14 residues. CDR3 residues: CASSLGTLYNEQFF. The CDR3, as DNA: TGTGCCAGCAGCTTGGGGACTTTGTACAATGAGCAGTTCTTC.

V is TRBV5-5 and J is TRBJ2-3, with a weak D call TRBD2 (5 bases). V was pared by 0 bases and J by 4 bases, with 12 bases between. From germline, CDR1 is SGHKS and CDR2 YYEKEE (reference sequence). This CDR3 contains 15 residues. CDR3 DNA sequence: TGTGCCAGCAGCTTGGAAGGGCAGAGGGCAGATACGCAGTATTTT. Protein sequence: CASSLEGQRADTQYF.

The chain uses TRBV5-1 and TRBJ2-3; 12 bases line up with TRBD2. Looked up from germline, CDR1 is SGHRS and CDR2 is YFSETQ. J lost 2 bases, V lost 4 bases, and 5 bases had no gene match. This CDR3 has 16 amino acids. The CDR3 here is CASSPGLAGPTDTQYF. CDR3 nucleotide sequence: TGCGCCAGCAGCCCCGGACTAGCGGGACCCACAGATACGCAGTATTTT.

This chain joins TRBV7-9 and TRBJ1-2; perhaps TRBD1 as D (5 bases). The CDR3 is 13 amino acids. V lost 1 base to trimming and J lost 5 bases, with 8 bases between them. The germline gives CDR1 SEHNR, CDR2 FQNEAQ (reference sequence). CDR3: CASSLGSGYGYTF. As DNA, the CDR3 is TGTGCCAGCAGCTTAGGGTCAGGGTATGGCTACACCTTC. Full variable domain (remainder filled in from reference TRBV7-9 and TRBJ1-2): DTGVSQNPRHKITKRGQNVTFRCDPISEHNRLYWYRQTLGQGPEFLTYFQNEAQLEKSRLLSDRFSAERPKGSFSTLEIQRTEQGDSAMYLCASSLGSGYGYTFGSGTRLTVV.